This entry is about one TCR beta chain. This clone was picked up a small number of times. It has no known antigen specificity. Per-base qualities were not stored, and no clone one base away is much larger. This sample is drawn from a study of cytomegalovirus exposure and HLA in healthy donors (TCRdb year 2017). For the study in its entirety: An earlier analysis of some 600 of the donors reported approximately 280 Gb of sequence data and 100 million to 120 million unique TCR beta sequences obtained from some 170 million T cells. Of the roughly 400 genotyped donors, about 84% fell in the genetic ancestry cluster associated with self-reported Caucasian donors. To predict cytomegalovirus infection status, the study brought together high-throughput TCR immunosequencing, statistical association of individual TCRs with disease status, and machine learning. Typing coverage differed by locus: A, B, C, DRB1 and DQB1 were typed in roughly 620-640 donors, DQA1 in approximately 520, DPA1 in roughly 590, and DPB1 in just under 490. The later analysis used no new phenotypic data to find candidate immune exposures, relying instead on TCR beta sequences and their occurrence across donors. The study profiled the T cell repertoires of approximately 700 subjects by immunosequencing and related them to cytomegalovirus serostatus. Every discovery cohort repertoire had been produced on one sequencing platform. A later analysis re-examined previously published TCR beta repertoires from over 500 donors and added high-resolution HLA genotyping to investigate patterns of TCR occurrence. The aim of the study was to test whether cataloging public T cell receptors could identify signatures of past pathogen exposure. Among a few hundred genotyped donors of the cohort, an average of about 240,000 unique TCR beta nucleotide sequences were sequenced per donor, about a sixth of them non-productive. Class I and class II HLA loci were covered by the typing at four-digit resolution. Four to six DR-DQ haplotypes were handled as single units for association and clustering, since linkage in the cohort was strong. To decide whether each TCR beta V gene segment behaved as functional or pseudogenic, an earlier analysis of some 600 of the donors relied on high-throughput TCR beta sequencing. Alongside the repertoire data, information on donor age, sex, ethnicity and CMV serostatus was compiled. Approximately 300 gigabases of sequencing data and 70 million to 95 million unique TCR sequences made up an early release that covered roughly 670 HLA-typed donors. In a later genetic analysis, genome-wide SNP genotypes for about 65% of the roughly 700 donors were used, and that subset was treated as a discovery cohort. Along with the approximately 650-subject first cohort, a separate validation cohort of more than 90 different subjects was used.

Overall study outcomes, separate from this receptor: Roughly uniform sequencing depth across donors was assumed in presence/absence analyses, although this assumption may not hold. In vitro tests confirmed that three of the cytomegalovirus-associated TCR beta chains recognize cytomegalovirus antigens. Broadly in line with IMGT annotations, most TCR beta V segments showed up in productive rearrangements about 87% or about 30% of the time in an earlier analysis of several hundred of the donors. In a later analysis, several top co-occurrence clusters were reported to appear linked to parvovirus B19, influenza, CMV and Epstein-Barr virus. In the study, 164 TCR beta chains were listed as associated with cytomegalovirus. For the cohort, immune exposure information was limited to CMV serostatus. Because HLA typing was unavailable for some donors at each locus, only the typed subset was used in association tests. In a later analysis, TCR association rates were found to vary across HLA loci, with the most associated TCRs seen for DRB1 alleles and the fewest for HLA-C alleles. Specific HLA alleles were associated with 15,000 to 20,000 TCR beta sequences at a false discovery rate of 0.05 in a later analysis. Across donors, most TCR sequences were observed very rarely, whereas some public TCRs were present in many individuals. A group of highly shared sequence variants was considered likely to be a technical artifact of the sequencing pipeline. According to the authors, the approach could potentially be generalized to other disease states and immunological phenotypes. A later genetic analysis associated a missense DCLRE1C variant with V-gene and J-gene trimming of TCR beta chains, and an independent cohort replicated the association. Most CMV-associated TCR beta chains appeared to be HLA-restricted in a later analysis, and the HLA associations seemed to be driven largely by CMV exposure. The cohort was sequenced for TCR beta chains only, and without alpha or paired-chain data the features that could be detected were limited. When HLA alleles, especially DR and DQ, strongly co-occurred, TCR associations were difficult to assign to individual alleles. Some IMGT-functional V segments, including TRBV6-2 and TRBV6-3, could not be distinguished by the 87-base-pair reads and were therefore excluded. In a later analysis, HLA-associated TCR beta chains were found to be more clonally expanded and to have lower generation probabilities than equally common non-associated chains. In a later genetic analysis, fewer N-insertions in productive TCRs were reported among donors in an Asian-associated ancestry cluster than the approximately 670-donor mean. The classifier was reported to diagnose cytomegalovirus status with high specificity and sensitivity in both the original and validation cohorts. Linkage disequilibrium might explain the correlated functional status among segregating V segments, but an unknown experimental factor could not be ruled out. Some 16 rarely observed V segments, including chromosome 9 orphons, were excluded from the earlier analysis of approximately 600 of the donors because counts were too low. A further reported finding was that TCR beta sequences accurately predicted the HLA-A and HLA-B alleles for most subjects in the first cohort.

The cohort comprised more than 550 healthy bone marrow donors. All cohort members were sampled while nominally healthy, although unrecorded immune exposures were likely present. The donor tested CMV seronegative, placing the donor among the roughly 350 seronegative members of the cohort. Each donor provided a peripheral blood sample, and peripheral blood mononuclear cells were used for TCR beta sequencing. Genomic DNA extraction from the blood cell samples was performed with the Qiagen DNeasy Blood Extraction Kit. From the cysteine through the phenylalanine, the CDR3 covers 13 amino acids. CDR3 DNA only is kept here, 39 bases in frame from base 1. V is shortened by 7 bases, J by 0 bases, and the region joining them spans 8 bases. The germline V gene supplies CDR1 SGHTA and CDR2 FQGTGA. The receptor library was made with the immunoSEQ multiplex PCR assay. For the multiplex PCR, a mixture combining 60 forward primers for TCR Vbeta segments and 13 reverse primers for TCR Jbeta segments was used. A multiplex PCR assay on genomic DNA amplified the CDR3 region of rearranged TCR beta genes. On the Illumina HiSeq System, the amplified TCR beta libraries were sequenced as 87-base-pair reads. Per the original workflow: In a later analysis, 77 million or so unique TCR beta chains were counted across the approximately 620 repertoires, and approximately 11 million of these chains were shared by at least two donors. Raw reads were error-corrected and collapsed into unique sequences with a nearest-neighbor algorithm that merged closely related sequences to remove PCR and sequencing errors. To assign V, D and J gene segments, CDR3 sequences were aligned to IMGT reference sequences. For a sequence to be retained, a match of at least six nucleotides was required to both a V gene segment and a J gene segment. A rearrangement counted as productive if the CDR3 had no stop codons and remained in frame with V and J, and every other rearrangement counted as non-productive. CDR3 was defined according to IMGT convention as the region running from the second conserved V-encoded cysteine to the conserved J-encoded phenylalanine. Sequences without an unambiguous match to a single V gene segment were excluded from the earlier analysis of about 600 of the donors. In an earlier analysis of a few hundred of the donors, V segments were called functional above 56.7% productive rearrangements and were called segregating when the between-donor standard deviation exceeded 5%. A statistical classification framework was built for diagnosing cytomegalovirus status from the catalog of TCR beta chain sequences. In a later analysis, TCR nucleotide sequences were compared against IMGT/GENE-DB human TR gene sequences so that V and J genes could be assigned. Using the TCRdist pipeline, a later analysis assigned CDR3 sequences along with most-parsimonious VDJ recombination scenarios. In a later analysis, each TCR beta chain was defined by its CDR3 amino acid sequence together with its V-gene family, and reads without a unique V-gene family were excluded. In a later analysis, 550 to 650 highly shared, low-generation-probability nucleotide sequences were removed to address suspected cross-contamination and a sequencing artifact. For each public chain, a later analysis derived a clonal expansion index from normalized ranks of inferred template counts within each repertoire. In a later analysis, generation probabilities were computed using a VDJ recombination model fitted to out-of-frame rearrangements, and the results were checked against IGoR. In a later analysis, TCR-TCR, TCR-HLA and TCR-CMV co-occurrence was scored with hypergeometric tests, and a repertoire-size bias correction was applied to TCR pairs. False discovery rates were estimated in a later analysis by permuting HLA or CMV assignments 20 times. In a later analysis, co-occurring TCRs were grouped with DBSCAN, and TCRdist sequence similarity was added when clustering was performed within HLA-allele-positive subsets. Co-occurrence clustering excluded repertoires with fewer than 30,000 or more than 120,000 public chains, plus five with anomalous nucleotide sharing. The table comes from immuneACCESS by way of TCRdb, which keeps in-frame sequences with V and J called. Part of the clones is missing from these tables; in studies checked, under half for an unresolved V gene and the rest for unknown reasons. D and trimming come from the DNA, and the V and J calls and clone size come from that table. This sample holds under 150,000 clones; about 80% were observed only once. Roughly 2.4% of the sample rests with the top ten.

The receptor chain draws on TRBV7-3 and TRBJ2-3; too little of a D gene remains to name it. The TCR sequence derives from a man in his thirties or forties in good health and CMV-seronegative. The material sequenced was PBMCs. The nucleotide sequence reads TGTGCCAGCAAACACGCTAGCACAGATACGCAGTATTTT. This translates into CASKHASTDTQYF.